The 32 T cell receptor beta chains below all came from one sample that was sequenced in a study of cytomegalovirus exposure and HLA in healthy donors. The PCR made use of 60 Vbeta and 13 Jbeta primers. Sequenced by immunoSEQ multiplex PCR; TCRdb stores in-frame clones only, minus some. The sample has some 150,000 clones, roughly three fifths seen once. Sequenced sample: PBMCs. The receptors stem from a woman in her thirties or forties in good health and CMV-seronegative.

The V gene is TRBV15, the J gene TRBJ2-7; D is uncertain. The CDR3 totals 14 residues. In germline, CDR1 is LNHNV, CDR2 YYDKDF (reference sequence). With 5 bases removed from V and 3 bases from J, the gap between germline ends came to 14 bases. The CDR3, as DNA: TGTGCCACCAGCCCCACACTAACCCTCTACGAGCAGTACTTC. This sequence encodes CATSPTLTLYEQYF.

This clone was observed a single time. J is TRBJ2-7 and V is TRBV4-1; D might be TRBD2 (5 bases). There are 13 residues in the CDR3. CDR1 and CDR2 (germline): MGHRA, YSYEKL. Deletions cut 5 bases from V and 2 bases from J, with 10 bases between. The CDR3: CASSVERTYEQYF. The DNA for the CDR3 is TGCGCCAGCAGCGTCGAGCGGACCTACGAGCAGTACTTC.

This clone was observed a few times. The V gene is TRBV18, the J gene TRBJ2-6; a weak D match, TRBD1 (6 bases). Germline V gene lookup returns CDR1 KGHSH and CDR2 LQKENI. The V end was cut by 6 bases, the J end by 2 bases, with 14 bases between. This CDR3 has 16 amino acids. The CDR3 spells CASSSDRRAGANVLTF. CDR3 nucleotides: TGTGCCAGCTCGTCTGACAGGCGGGCTGGGGCCAACGTCCTGACTTTC.

This clone has more than one count but fewer than ten. This rearrangement joins TRBV5-1 to TRBJ2-3; 13 positions match TRBD2. V shed 3 bases, J shed 3 bases, and the junction held 4 bases outside the gene matches. CDR1 and CDR2 (germline): SGHRS, YFSETQ. This CDR3 spans 16 amino acids. Here the CDR3 reads CASSSGLAGVTDTQYF. The CDR3 nucleotides read TGCGCCAGCAGCTCAGGACTAGCGGGGGTAACAGATACGCAGTATTTT.

V usage is TRBV6-5 and J usage is TRBJ2-7; perhaps TRBD2 as D (5 bases). V lost 4 bases and J lost 3, with 13 bases in between. This CDR3 comprises 14 residues. Per germline, CDR1 MNHEY and CDR2 SVGAGI. The CDR3 DNA sequence: TGTGCCAGCAGTTCCGGGAATGTTGGCTACGAGCAGTACTTC. This gives the protein CASSSGNVGYEQYF.

J is TRBJ1-2 and V is TRBV27; D is perhaps TRBD1 (6 bases). Germline CDR1 MNHEY, CDR2 SMNVEV (reference sequence). The CDR3 covers 16 residues. The V and J ends lost 6 bases and 0 bases respectively, with 17 bases between them. The CDR3 DNA follows: TGTGCCAGCAGGCAATGGGGGACAAGTGCTAACTATGGCTACACCTTC. Translating gives CASRQWGTSANYGYTF.

V is TRBV4-3 and J is TRBJ1-2; maybe TRBD1 (6 bases). This CDR3 spans 16 amino acids. Germline CDR1 is LGHNA and CDR2 is YSLEER. The ends were cut back, 1 base at V and 6 bases at J, with 18 bases in the middle. CDR3 loop: CASSQVGGGEVHGYTF. The CDR3 coding sequence is TGCGCCAGCAGCCAAGTAGGGGGGGGAGAGGTCCATGGCTACACCTTC.

This clone was recorded a few times. The sample contains more than one DNA sequence encoding this CDR3. The chain uses TRBV18 and TRBJ1-1; D unresolved. The germline V gene encodes CDR1 KGHSH and CDR2 LQKENI. CDR3 length equals 14 residues. Deletions cut 0 bases from V and 1 base from J, with 6 bases between. The chain's CDR3 is CASSPPNRNTEAFF. CDR3 in DNA: TGTGCCAGCTCACCACCGAACAGGAACACTGAAGCTTTCTTT.

This chain uses TRBV28 with TRBJ1-4; possibly TRBD1 for D (5 bases). The germline gives CDR1 MDHEN, CDR2 SYDVKM. The V end lost 7 bases, the J end lost 7 bases, and 16 bases lay between the germline ends. The CDR3 sequence is 14 residues long. The CDR3 DNA follows: TGTGCCAGCAACTTCCAAGGGGATGGTGAAAAACTGTTTTTT. Protein sequence: CASNFQGDGEKLFF.

This clone has only a few counts. This chain uses TRBV18 with TRBJ1-5; 9 nucleotides agree with TRBD1. CDR1 is KGHSH and CDR2 is LQKENI in the germline V gene. With V trimmed by 3 bases and J by 5 bases, 5 bases remained unmatched. The CDR3 contains 15 residues. CDR3 DNA: TGTGCCAGCTCACCCCGGACAGGGGCTGATCAGCCCCAGCATTTT. It codes for CASSPRTGADQPQHF.

This chain uses TRBV5-4 with TRBJ1-6; the D gene is possibly TRBD1 (5 bases). The germline gives CDR1 SGHNT, CDR2 YYREEE (reference sequence). The germline V and J ends were trimmed by 4 bases and 10 bases, with 18 bases remaining between them. This CDR3 has 15 amino acids. Here the CDR3 DNA reads TGTGCCAGCAGCCCTTACCGGGACGGGAGGTCACCCCTCCACTTT. Protein: CASSPYRDGRSPLHF. The full variable domain, rest sourced from reference TRBV5-4 and TRBJ1-6, is ETGVTQSPTHLIKTRGQQVTLRCSSQSGHNTVSWYQQALGQGPQFIFQYYREEENGRGNFPPRFSGLQFPNYSSELNVNALELDDSALYLCASSPYRDGRSPLHFGNGTRLTVT.

This clone was counted only a few times. The V call is TRBV9, the J call TRBJ1-4; 8 positions agree with TRBD1. CDR3 length: 15 amino acids. Germline V gene lookup returns CDR1 SGDLS and CDR2 YYNGEE. Germline trimming cut 1 base from V and 8 bases from J; bases unmatched to any gene: 7. The CDR3 coding sequence is TGTGCCAGCAGCGTATCTGGACAGGGTAGCGAAAAACTGTTTTTT. Translating gives CASSVSGQGSEKLFF.

The chain uses TRBV5-1 and TRBJ1-4, with D tentatively TRBD1 (5 bases). Trimming removed 3 bases from V and 4 bases from J, with 10 bases in between. The V gene's germline CDR1 is SGHRS and CDR2 YFSETQ. This CDR3 has 14 residues. This CDR3 reads CASSSDTVNEKLFF. For the CDR3, the DNA is TGCGCCAGCAGCTCGGACACGGTTAATGAAAAACTGTTTTTT.

The chain couples TRBV29-1 to TRBJ1-5; TRBD1 agrees at 9 bases. There are 14 residues in the CDR3. Germline V gene sequence: CDR1 SQVTM, CDR2 ANQGSEA. V shed 6 bases and J 4 bases; nucleotides not matched to a gene: 7. CDR3 protein: CSVAGTGLNQPQHF. CDR3 bases: TGCAGCGTCGCGGGGACAGGGTTAAATCAGCCCCAGCATTTT.

The chain carries TRBV6-5 and TRBJ1-3, with a weak D call TRBD1 (5 bases). Germline CDR1 reads MNHEY; CDR2 reads SVGAGI. Trimming removed 0 bases from V and 2 bases from J, with 8 bases in between. There are 15 residues in the CDR3. The CDR3 sequence is CASSYSQGTGNTIYF. The CDR3 DNA reads TGTGCCAGCAGTTACTCGCAGGGAACTGGAAACACCATATATTTT.

The chain is built from TRBV5-1 and TRBJ2-3, with D unclear. The germline V gene encodes CDR1 SGHRS and CDR2 YFSETQ. CDR3 size: 12 residues. Trimming shortened V by 0 bases and J by 4 bases, and 3 bases separated the two germline ends. The CDR3: CASSLAADTQYF. The CDR3 coding sequence is TGCGCCAGCAGCTTGGCCGCAGATACGCAGTATTTT.

The chain joins TRBV19 to TRBJ1-3; perhaps TRBD1 as D (5 bases). The V gene's germline CDR1 is LNHDA and CDR2 SQIVND (reference sequence). The CDR3 covers 14 residues. V was clipped by 7 bases and J by 2 bases, with 12 bases between them. The CDR3 region has the DNA TGTGCCAGTAAGGGGCAGATGCCTGGAAACACCATATATTTT. It yields the protein CASKGQMPGNTIYF.

The genes are TRBV2 and TRBJ2-2, with 9 positions matching TRBD2. J gave up 6 bases and V 1 base, and 3 bases lay outside the gene matches. CDR1 is SNHLY and CDR2 is FYNNEI in the germline V gene. The CDR3 has 15 amino acids. CDR3 nucleotide sequence: TGTGCCAGCAGTGAAGGCGGGGGGGCCCCCGGGGAGCTGTTTTTT. It codes for CASSEGGGAPGELFF.

This clone has more than one count but fewer than ten. This chain joins TRBV6-1 and TRBJ2-3; TRBD2 aligns across 10 bases. CDR1 is MNHNS and CDR2 is SASEGT in the germline V gene. The CDR3 consists of 16 residues. V was pared by 2 bases and J by 5 bases, with 7 bases of the junction left unmatched. CDR3: CASSETSGGEEDTQYF. The CDR3 DNA is TGTGCCAGCAGTGAAACAAGCGGGGGGGAAGAAGATACGCAGTATTTT.

This clone was seen once. The chain employs TRBV5-1 and TRBJ2-5; a weak D match, TRBD2 (5 bases). With 4 bases removed from V and 2 bases from J, the gap between germline ends came to 12 bases. The CDR3 totals 14 residues. Per the germline V gene, CDR1 is SGHRS and CDR2 is YFSETQ. CDR3 nucleotide sequence: TGCGCCAGCAGCATCGGGAATGCACAAGAGACCCAGTACTTC. It encodes CASSIGNAQETQYF. The whole variable domain, remainder taken from reference TRBV5-1 and TRBJ2-5, is KAGVTQTPRYLIKTRGQQVTLSCSPISGHRSVSWYQQTPGQGLQFLFEYFSETQRNKGNFPGRFSGRQFSNSRSEMNVSTLELGDSALYLCASSIGNAQETQYFGPGTRLLVL.

This chain joins TRBV6-1 and TRBJ1-3; maybe TRBD1 (5 bases). Germline CDR1 is MNHNS and CDR2 is SASEGT. The CDR3 is 15 amino acids. Trimming took 3 bases from V and 2 from J, leaving 11 bases between them. The CDR3 protein is CASSDRGKAGNTIYF. DNA for the CDR3: TGTGCCAGCAGTGATCGGGGGAAGGCTGGAAACACCATATATTTT.

Turning to this clone: The germline gene is not matched at one end of the junction; a read error may be the cause. This chain joins TRBV14 and TRBJ2-7, with 7 bases matching TRBD1. CDR1 is SGHDN and CDR2 is FVKESK in the germline V gene. This CDR3 comprises 13 residues. The CDR3 nucleotides read TGTGCCAGCAGCCAAGCAAACCCGACAGGGCAGCACTTC. This translates into CASSQANPTGQHF.

The CDR3 reads CAIRRGGGEQYF. The DNA of the CDR3 is TGTGCCATTCGACGAGGGGGCGGCGAGCAGTACTTC. The V and J genes are TRBV6-1 and TRBJ2-7; 7 nucleotides align to TRBD1. J lost 6 bases, V lost 10 bases, and 9 bases had no gene match. Germline-derived CDR1 and CDR2 are MNHNS and SASEGT. The length of the CDR3 is 12 residues.

This chain links TRBV5-1 with TRBJ2-5; 12 nucleotides align to TRBD1. Germline CDR1 SGHRS, CDR2 YFSETQ. Trimming at V came to 7 bases and at J to 11 bases, leaving 12 bases not matched to a gene. The CDR3 covers 14 residues. CDR3 nucleotides: TGCGCCAGCGGGACGGGACAGGGGGCAGAAGAGCAGTACTTC. It is translated as CASGTGQGAEEQYF.

The CDR3 nucleotides read TGTGCCAGCAGCTTAGGGTCAGATGGAAACACCATATATTTT. Protein sequence: CASSLGSDGNTIYF. The genes are TRBV7-2 and TRBJ1-3; D ambiguous. Trimming removed 1 base from V and 3 bases from J, with 7 bases in between. CDR1 and CDR2 from the germline V gene are SGHTA and FQGNSA. The CDR3 contains 14 residues.

The rearrangement uses TRBV11-2 and TRBJ1-1; D uncertain. Germline V gene data show CDR1 as SGHAT and CDR2 as FQNNGV. The V end was cut by 0 bases, the J end by 8 bases, with 13 bases between. This CDR3 is 14 amino acids long. For the CDR3, the DNA is TGTGCCAGCAGCTTAGATCAAACTACTCCCGAAGCTTTCTTT. Residues: CASSLDQTTPEAFF. Variable domain in full (rest from reference TRBV11-2 and TRBJ1-1): EAGVAQSPRYKIIEKRQSVAFWCNPISGHATLYWYQQILGQGPKLLIQFQNNGVVDDSQLPKDRFSAERLKGVDSTLKIQPAKLEDSAVYLCASSLDQTTPEAFFGQGTRLTVV.

The V and J genes are TRBV5-4 and TRBJ1-2; D gene ambiguous. The CDR3 is 14 residues long. V was pared by 0 bases and J by 8 bases, with 14 bases between. Germline V CDR1 and CDR2: SGHNT, YYREEE (reference sequence). The CDR3 reads CASSLEVGDEGYTF. The CDR3 DNA reads as TGTGCCAGCAGCTTGGAAGTGGGAGATGAGGGCTACACCTTC.

V gene TRBV28 combines with J gene TRBJ1-5; tentatively, D is TRBD1 (5 bases). This CDR3 has 15 amino acids. Trimming pared 7 bases from V and 11 bases from J, leaving 24 bases between. Per the germline V gene, CDR1 is MDHEN and CDR2 is SYDVKM. The CDR3 region has the DNA TGTGCCAGCACCCCTGGAGGGGAATCAGCCCCAGCCCAGCATTTT. Its protein is CASTPGGESAPAQHF.

With respect to this clone: At one boundary the junction diverges from the germline segment, which might be a read error. The CDR3 loop is CSVPHGNYGDTF. The DNA of the CDR3 is TGCAGCGTCCCACACGGGAACTATGGCGACACCTTC. The V gene is TRBV29-1, the J gene TRBJ1-2; D is unresolved. CDR3 size: 12 residues. Germline V lookup: CDR1 SQVTM, CDR2 ANQGSEA.

This rearrangement joins TRBV5-6 to TRBJ2-4, with 11 bases that match TRBD1. CDR1 and CDR2 from the germline V gene are SGHDT and YYEEEE. This CDR3 comprises 17 residues. V lost 1 base and J lost 7; bases outside the gene matches: 10. CDR3 loop: CASSLFLGQGARNIQYF. The CDR3 DNA is TGTGCCAGCAGCTTGTTTCTCGGACAGGGGGCCAGGAACATTCAGTACTTC.

The V gene is TRBV18, the J gene TRBJ2-1; 7 nucleotides line up with TRBD1. Germline lookup yields CDR1 KGHSH and CDR2 LQKENI. The CDR3 length is 16 residues. V dropped 2 bases and J dropped 1; count of bases not matched to a gene: 5. CDR3 nucleotide sequence: TGTGCCAGCTCACCATACGAGGGGGCGTCCTACAATGAGCAGTTCTTC. It specifies CASSPYEGASYNEQFF.

This chain links TRBV30 with TRBJ1-5; no firm D call. Germline V gene sequence: CDR1 GTSNPN, CDR2 SVGIG (reference sequence). V was shortened by 1 base and J by 4 bases, with 8 bases between the two germline ends. CDR3 length equals 13 residues. In DNA, the CDR3 is TGTGCCTGGAGTGGGGCCTCTAATCAGCCCCAGCATTTT. Amino acid sequence: CAWSGASNQPQHF.